At least ten counts were recorded for the clone carrying this TCR beta chain. The data were taken from a study of neurological immune-mediated disorders. TCRdb redid the calling of the 5' RACE reads with MiXCR, one entry per CDR3 protein. The table records roughly 60,000 distinct CDR3 sequences, approximately 3.5% of them present only once. V was trimmed by 7 bases and J by 0 bases, leaving 15 bases between them. The CDR3 contains 15 residues. The origin of this receptor is a young woman with multiple sclerosis. V and J are TRBV12-3 or TRBV12-4 and TRBJ1-1; D not certain. The sequencing input was PBMCs. CDR3 nucleotides: TGTGCCAGCACCCGTGATTCGGGAATGAACACTGAAGCTTTCTTT. Translating it yields CASTRDSGMNTEAFF.